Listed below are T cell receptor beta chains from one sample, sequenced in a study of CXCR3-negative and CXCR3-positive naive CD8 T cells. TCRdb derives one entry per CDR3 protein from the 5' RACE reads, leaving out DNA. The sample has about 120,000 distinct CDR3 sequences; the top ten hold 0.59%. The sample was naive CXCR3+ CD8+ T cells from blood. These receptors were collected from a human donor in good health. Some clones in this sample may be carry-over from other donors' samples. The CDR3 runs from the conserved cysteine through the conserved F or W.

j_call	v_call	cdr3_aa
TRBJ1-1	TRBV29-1	CSVKENTEAFF
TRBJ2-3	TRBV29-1	CSVEWAGAGDTQYF
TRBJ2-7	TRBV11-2	CASSFSGRTYEQYF
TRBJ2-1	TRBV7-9	CASSLVQRGPYNEQFF
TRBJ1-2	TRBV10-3	CAISDPGGYGYTF
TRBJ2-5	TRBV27	CASSPGGQETQYF
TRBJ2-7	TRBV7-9	CASSFLLAGVPYSYEQYF
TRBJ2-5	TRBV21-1	CASSTWTGARETQYF
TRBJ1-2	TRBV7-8	CASSLWDYGYTF
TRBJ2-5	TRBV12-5	CASGLVGDTSQTQYF
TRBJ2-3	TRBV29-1	CSVEDSGLHRTDTQYF
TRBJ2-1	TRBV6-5	CASSYSAGRNSYNEQFF
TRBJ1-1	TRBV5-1	CASSLAKGTGLVNTEAFF
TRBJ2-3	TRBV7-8	CASCDRGHPGDTQYF
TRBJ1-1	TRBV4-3	CASSQDYGTENTEAFF
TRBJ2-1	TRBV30	CAWSAGRGDNEQFF